Below are 23 T cell receptor beta chains sequenced from a single sample in a study of response to subunit inactivated influenza vaccine (dated by TCRdb to the late 2010s). Preparation of the library involved RT-PCR. Data came from an Illumina HiSeq 2500. Through fastp at Q25 and MiXCR, TCRdb rebuilt clones from the public reads, retaining in-frame beta chains. Rows matching on CDR3 protein sequence are summarized as one entry with the most common DNA and genes. The table for this sample lists about 540,000 distinct CDR3 sequences; about 14% of them were counted only once. The ten largest clonotypes hold 11% of the sample. The starting material was PBMCs from blood, obtained 11 to 12 days after vaccination. These receptors all come from a middle-aged man who received an inactivated influenza vaccine. Donor details come from another sample of the same person, matched by shared clones.

The chain combines TRBV6-2 or TRBV6-3 with TRBJ2-7; 9 nucleotides match TRBD1. J gave up 3 bases and V 6 bases, and 6 bases lay outside the gene matches. Germline values: CDR1 MNHEY, CDR2 SVGEGT. The CDR3 runs to 14 residues. As DNA, the CDR3 is TGTGCCAGCAGGTCACAGGGGGCCTTCTACGAGCAGTACTTC. It yields the protein CASRSQGAFYEQYF.

This clonotype occurred a few times. The junction departs from the called germline gene at one end, perhaps through a read error. The chain recombines TRBV7-2 with TRBJ2-1; TRBD2 matches at 12 bases. CDR1 SGHTA and CDR2 FQGNSA come from the germline V gene. This CDR3 comprises 13 residues. The CDR3 DNA reads as TGTGCCAGCAGCTTCTCGACTAGCGGGAGTCTCCTCTTC. Amino acid sequence: CASSFSTSGSLLF.

The table lists this clonotype with a few counts. The chain is built from TRBV14 and TRBJ2-1; 8 bases agree with TRBD2. J gave up 2 bases and V 1 base, and 7 bases lay outside the gene matches. The CDR3 sequence is 17 residues long. The germline CDR1 and CDR2 sequences are SGHDN and FVKESK. The CDR3 sequence is CASSQGRPAGAYNEQFF. The CDR3 DNA sequence: TGTGCCAGCAGCCAAGGTCGCCCAGCGGGAGCCTACAATGAGCAGTTCTTC. Supplemented by reference TRBV14 and TRBJ2-1, the full variable domain reads EAGVTQFPSHSVIEKGQTVTLRCDPISGHDNLYWYRRVMGKEIKFLLHFVKESKQDESGMPNNRFLAERTGGTYSTLKVQPAELEDSGVYFCASSQGRPAGAYNEQFFGPGTRLTVL.

The table lists this clonotype with many counts. The rearrangement uses TRBV29-1 and TRBJ1-1; 8 bases line up with TRBD1. The CDR3 covers 14 residues. Germline CDR1 reads SQVTM; CDR2 reads ANQGSEA. The V segment lost 6 bases and the J segment 6 bases; nucleotides outside the gene matches: 12. Here the CDR3 DNA reads TGCAGCGTCGCTACCGGGACAGGTATGGCTGAAGCTTTCTTT. It encodes CSVATGTGMAEAFF.

This clonotype was seen more than once but under ten times. The chain uses TRBV2 and TRBJ2-7; the D gene is possibly TRBD1 (5 bases). In germline, CDR1 is SNHLY, CDR2 FYNNEI. This CDR3 comprises 13 residues. Trimming left V 3 bases short and J 3 bases short, with 9 bases between. CDR3 nucleotides: TGTGCCAGCAGTGACTCGACAGTCTACGAGCAGTACTTC. Amino acid sequence: CASSDSTVYEQYF.

V and J are TRBV7-7 and TRBJ2-1, with TRBD2 identical over 9 bases. Germline CDR1 and CDR2: SSHAT and FNYEAQ (reference sequence). CDR3 size: 14 residues. The trim removed 5 bases at V and 7 bases at J, leaving 6 bases unmatched. The CDR3 nucleotides read TGTGCCAGCAGCCTTAGCGGGAGTAGGAATGAGCAGTTCTTC. Translation: CASSLSGSRNEQFF.

This clonotype was seen ten or more times. The V and J genes are TRBV12-3 or TRBV12-4 and TRBJ2-1; D gene ambiguous. V was pared by 3 bases and J by 8 bases, with 2 bases between. The CDR3 has 10 amino acids. In DNA, the CDR3 is TGTGCCAGCAGTTTTTATGAGCAGTTCTTC. Its translation is CASSFYEQFF.

This clonotype occurred a few times. This chain joins TRBV4-3 and TRBJ2-3; D tentatively reads TRBD1 or TRBD2 (5 bases each). V dropped 0 bases and J dropped 1 base, with 14 bases sitting between them. Germline assignment: CDR1 LGHNA and CDR2 YSLEER. The CDR3 extends over 17 amino acids. In nucleotides, the CDR3 is TGCGCCAGCAGCCAAGATCGAGTCGGGACCGGCACAGATACGCAGTATTTT. It translates to CASSQDRVGTGTDTQYF.

The gene calls are TRBV12-3 or TRBV12-4 and TRBJ2-5, with 13 nucleotides matching TRBD2. This CDR3 contains 16 residues. Unmatched junction bases numbered 5, after V lost 5 bases and J lost 2 bases. The CDR3 region is CASSPRLAGGQETQYF. In nucleotides, the CDR3 is TGTGCCAGCAGTCCCCGACTAGCGGGAGGACAAGAGACCCAGTACTTC.

In this sample, this clonotype turned up once. The V call is TRBV11-2, the J call TRBJ1-4; no firm D call. The CDR3 totals 15 residues. Germline V CDR1 and CDR2: SGHAT, FQNNGV. With 4 bases removed from V and 7 bases from J, the gap between germline ends came to 16 bases. This CDR3 reads CASSSSGPPGEKLFF. The CDR3 DNA reads TGTGCCAGCAGCTCATCTGGACCGCCTGGTGAAAAACTGTTTTTT.

This clonotype was seen only a few times. V and J are TRBV25-1 and TRBJ2-7, with a weak D call TRBD1 (6 bases). Trimming took 6 bases from V and 3 from J, leaving 12 bases between them. CDR1 is MGHDK, CDR2 SYGVNS, per germline. The CDR3 runs 13 residues. The chain's CDR3 is CASSRTGNYEQYF. The CDR3 bases are TGTGCCAGCAGCCGTACAGGGAACTACGAGCAGTACTTC.

There are many counts of this clonotype. The rearrangement joins TRBV12-3 or TRBV12-4 to TRBJ1-2, with 7 bases identical to TRBD1. The J segment lost 7 bases and the V segment lost 2 bases, leaving 10 bases of the junction unmatched. There are 15 residues in the CDR3. In DNA form, the CDR3 reads TGTGCCAGCAGTTTAACTCCTGGGGACAGTTCTGGCTACACCTTC. This encodes CASSLTPGDSSGYTF.

This clonotype was observed many times. The V gene is TRBV12-3 or TRBV12-4, the J gene TRBJ2-3; D assignment may be TRBD1 or TRBD2 (5 bases each). V dropped 3 bases and J dropped 6 bases, with 7 bases sitting between them. CDR3 length: 12 residues. As DNA, the CDR3 is TGTGCCAGCAGTTTGAGGGGTGATACGCAGTATTTT. It specifies CASSLRGDTQYF.

At least ten counts were recorded for this clonotype. The rearrangement joins TRBV25-1 to TRBJ2-5, with D hard to call. The CDR3 length is 10 residues. Germline CDR1 and CDR2: MGHDK and SYGVNS. Deletions cut 5 bases from V and 6 bases from J, with 4 bases between. The CDR3, as DNA: TGTGCCAGCAGTCAACAGACCCAGTACTTC. Amino acid sequence: CASSQQTQYF.

The chain's CDR3 is CASQGQGASGANVLTF. CDR3 nucleotide sequence: TGTGCCAGCCAGGGACAGGGGGCTTCTGGGGCCAACGTCCTGACTTTC. The chain employs TRBV9 and TRBJ2-6; 12 bases align to TRBD1. The germline gives CDR1 SGDLS, CDR2 YYNGEE. V shed 7 bases and J 1 base; nucleotides not matched to a gene: 3. The CDR3 is made up of 16 amino acids.

This clonotype was counted ten times or more. The DNA for the CDR3 is TGTGCCAGCAGTTTCACGACAGGGGGCTTGTACGAGCAGTACTTC. Amino acids: CASSFTTGGLYEQYF. The chain links TRBV6-5 to TRBJ2-7; 10 nucleotides line up with TRBD1. CDR1 and CDR2 from the germline V gene are MNHEY and SVGAGI. The V gene end was trimmed by 4 bases and the J gene end by 4 bases; junction bases not matched to a gene: 7. The CDR3 extends over 15 amino acids.

The chain has TRBV6-1 and TRBJ2-2; possible D gene TRBD2, 5 bases. Between the trimmed V and J ends, which lost 6 bases and 7 bases, there was a span of 18 bases. In germline, CDR1 is MNHNS, CDR2 SASEGT. The CDR3 loop spans 15 amino acids. The CDR3 coding sequence is TGTGCCAGCAGGGCCGGACTCGATTCGAGCGGGGAGCTGTTTTTT. This gives the protein CASRAGLDSSGELFF.

The chain has TRBV28 and TRBJ2-7; 9 positions agree with TRBD2. The J segment lost 2 bases and the V segment lost 1 base, leaving 9 bases of the junction unmatched. This CDR3 contains 17 residues. Germline V gives CDR1 MDHEN, CDR2 SYDVKM. As DNA, the CDR3 is TGTGCCAGCAGTTTATTCCCGCCGGCGGGAGGGCCCTACGAGCAGTACTTC. Its translation is CASSLFPPAGGPYEQYF.

This clonotype was counted only a few times. The chain couples TRBV15 to TRBJ2-3, with D perhaps assigned TRBD1 or TRBD2 (5 bases each). Germline V gene data show CDR1 as LNHNV and CDR2 as YYDKDF (reference sequence). V lost 1 base to trimming and J lost 2 bases, with 13 bases between them. The CDR3 covers 16 residues. CDR3 nucleotide sequence: TGTGCCACCAGCAGAGGGCCGGGACGCCTCACAGATACGCAGTATTTT. This codes for CATSRGPGRLTDTQYF. The entire variable domain, with the rest obtained from reference TRBV15 and TRBJ2-3, is as follows: DAMVIQNPRYQVTQFGKPVTLSCSQTLNHNVMYWYQQKSSQAPKLLFHYYDKDFNNEADTPDNFQSRRPNTSFCFLDIRSPGLGDTAMYLCATSRGPGRLTDTQYFGPGTRLTVL.

This clonotype appeared many times. This chain connects TRBV7-8 to TRBJ2-6; D remains unclear. Germline V lookup: CDR1 SGHVS, CDR2 FQNEAQ. The CDR3 sequence is 14 residues long. V dropped 3 bases and J dropped 0 bases, with 3 bases sitting between them. CDR3 coding DNA: TGTGCCAGCAGCTTCTTCTCTGGGGCCAACGTCCTGACTTTC. Translation: CASSFFSGANVLTF. The full variable domain, its missing parts supplied by reference TRBV7-8 and TRBJ2-6, is GAGVSQSPRYKVAKRGQDVALRCDPISGHVSLFWYQQALGQGPEFLTYFQNEAQLDKSGLPSDRFFAERPEGSVSTLKIQRTQQEDSAVYLCASSFFSGANVLTFGAGSRLTVL.

This clonotype was observed at least ten times. The chain uses TRBV10-3 and TRBJ2-3, with 11 bases aligning to TRBD2. The CDR3 has 19 residues. J lost 2 bases, V lost 5 bases, and 15 bases had no gene match. Germline V gene lookup returns CDR1 ENHRY and CDR2 SYGVKD. This chain's CDR3 is CAISPSSGTSGGNTDTQYF. The DNA of the CDR3 is TGTGCCATCAGTCCAAGCTCCGGGACTAGCGGCGGGAACACAGATACGCAGTATTTT.

This chain uses TRBV4-3 with TRBJ2-7; 8 bases line up with TRBD2. The CDR3 sequence is 15 residues long. J lost 4 bases, V lost 0 bases, and 5 bases had no gene match. CDR1 LGHNA and CDR2 YSLEER come from the germline V gene. CDR3 DNA sequence: TGCGCCAGCAGCCAAGACCTAGCGGGTATTTACGAGCAGTACTTC. Translated: CASSQDLAGIYEQYF.

Many counts were recorded for this clonotype. V gene TRBV7-2 combines with J gene TRBJ2-1; D call uncertain. V was clipped by 5 bases and J by 0 bases, with 8 bases between them. Germline V gene lookup returns CDR1 SGHTA and CDR2 FQGNSA. The CDR3 spans 14 residues. The CDR3 spells CASSLPGSYNEQFF. CDR3 bases: TGTGCCAGCAGCCTGCCAGGCTCCTACAATGAGCAGTTCTTC.